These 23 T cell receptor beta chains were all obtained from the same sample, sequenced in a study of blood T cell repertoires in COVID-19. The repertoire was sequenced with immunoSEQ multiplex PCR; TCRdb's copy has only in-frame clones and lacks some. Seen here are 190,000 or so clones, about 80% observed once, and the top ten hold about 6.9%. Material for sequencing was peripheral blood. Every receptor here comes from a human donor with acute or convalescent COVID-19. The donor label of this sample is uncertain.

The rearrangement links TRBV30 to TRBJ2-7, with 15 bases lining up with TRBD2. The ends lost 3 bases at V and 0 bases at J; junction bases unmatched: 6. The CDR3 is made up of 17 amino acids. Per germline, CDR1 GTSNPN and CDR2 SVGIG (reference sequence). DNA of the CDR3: TGTGCCTGGAGGGGGGGGACTAGCGGGAGGCACTCCTACGAGCAGTACTTC. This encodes CAWRGGTSGRHSYEQYF.

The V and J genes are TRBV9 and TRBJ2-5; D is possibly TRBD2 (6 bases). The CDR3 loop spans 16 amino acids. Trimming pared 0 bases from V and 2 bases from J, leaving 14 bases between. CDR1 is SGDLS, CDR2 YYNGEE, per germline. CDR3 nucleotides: TGTGCCAGCAGCGTAGGCCCAGCGGAGGGGCAAGAGACCCAGTACTTC. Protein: CASSVGPAEGQETQYF.

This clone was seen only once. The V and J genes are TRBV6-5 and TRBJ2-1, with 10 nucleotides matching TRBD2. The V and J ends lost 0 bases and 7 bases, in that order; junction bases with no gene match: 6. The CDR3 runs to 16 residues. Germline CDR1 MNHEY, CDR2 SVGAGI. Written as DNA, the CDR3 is TGTGCCAGCAGTTACTCGAGTCTAGCGGGAGAGAATGAGCAGTTCTTC. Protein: CASSYSSLAGENEQFF.

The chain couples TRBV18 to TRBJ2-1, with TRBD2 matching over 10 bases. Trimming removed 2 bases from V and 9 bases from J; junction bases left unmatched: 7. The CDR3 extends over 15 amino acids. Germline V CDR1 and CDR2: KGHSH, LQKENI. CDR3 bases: TGTGCCAGCTCACCAGGACTAGCGGTAGGGGGTGAGCAGTTCTTC. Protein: CASSPGLAVGGEQFF.

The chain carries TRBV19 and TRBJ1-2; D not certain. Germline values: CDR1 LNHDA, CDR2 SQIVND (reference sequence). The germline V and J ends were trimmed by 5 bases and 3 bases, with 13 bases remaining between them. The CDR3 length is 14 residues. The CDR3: CASSAHLGDYGYTF. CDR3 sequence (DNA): TGTGCCAGTAGTGCCCACCTGGGCGACTATGGCTACACCTTC.

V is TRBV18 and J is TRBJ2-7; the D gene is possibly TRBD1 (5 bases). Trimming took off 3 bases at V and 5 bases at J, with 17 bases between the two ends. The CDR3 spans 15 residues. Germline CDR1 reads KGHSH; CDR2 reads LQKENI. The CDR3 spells CASSPVITDSHEQYF. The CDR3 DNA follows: TGTGCCAGCTCACCGGTTATCACTGACAGCCACGAGCAGTACTTC.

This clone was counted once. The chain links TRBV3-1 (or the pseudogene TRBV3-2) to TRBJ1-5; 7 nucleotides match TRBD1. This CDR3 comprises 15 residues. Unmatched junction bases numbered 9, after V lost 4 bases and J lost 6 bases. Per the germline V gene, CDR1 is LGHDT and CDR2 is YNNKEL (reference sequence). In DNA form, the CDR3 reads TGTGCCAGCAGCCCGTCACAGGGGAGATTTCAGCCCCAGCATTTT. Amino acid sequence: CASSPSQGRFQPQHF.

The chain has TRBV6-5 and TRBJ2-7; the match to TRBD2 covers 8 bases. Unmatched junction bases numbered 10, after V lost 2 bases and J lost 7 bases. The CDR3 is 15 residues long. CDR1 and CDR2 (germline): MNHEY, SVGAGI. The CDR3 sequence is CASSYRGGAGGEQYF. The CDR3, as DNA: TGTGCCAGCAGTTACCGGGGGGGCGCCGGAGGGGAGCAGTACTTC.

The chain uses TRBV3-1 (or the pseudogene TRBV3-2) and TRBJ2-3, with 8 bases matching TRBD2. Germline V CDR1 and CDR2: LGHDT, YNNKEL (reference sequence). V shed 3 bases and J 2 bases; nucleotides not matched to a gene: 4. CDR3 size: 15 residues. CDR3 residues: CASSQTSDPTDTQYF. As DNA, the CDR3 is TGTGCCAGCAGCCAGACTAGCGACCCCACAGATACGCAGTATTTT.

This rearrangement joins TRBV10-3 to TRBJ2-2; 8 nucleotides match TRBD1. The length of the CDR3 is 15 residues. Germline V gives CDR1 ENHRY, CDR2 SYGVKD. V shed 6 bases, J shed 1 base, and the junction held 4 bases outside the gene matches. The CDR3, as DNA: TGTGCCATCAGAACCGGGACAGGGAACACCGGGGAGCTGTTTTTT. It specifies CAIRTGTGNTGELFF.

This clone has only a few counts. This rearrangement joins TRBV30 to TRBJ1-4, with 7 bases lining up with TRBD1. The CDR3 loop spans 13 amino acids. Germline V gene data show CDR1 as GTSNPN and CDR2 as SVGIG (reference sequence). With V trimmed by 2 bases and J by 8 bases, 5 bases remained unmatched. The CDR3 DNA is TGTGCCTGGAGTAGGGACAGTAAGGAAAAACTGTTTTTT. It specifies CAWSRDSKEKLFF.

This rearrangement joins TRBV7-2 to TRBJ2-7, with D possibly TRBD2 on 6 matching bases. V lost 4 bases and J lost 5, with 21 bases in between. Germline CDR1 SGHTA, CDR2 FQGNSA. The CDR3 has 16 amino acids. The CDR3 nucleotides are TGTGCCAGCAGCTCGGCCCCGGGACTGGGGGGAAACGAGCAGTACTTC. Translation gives CASSSAPGLGGNEQYF.

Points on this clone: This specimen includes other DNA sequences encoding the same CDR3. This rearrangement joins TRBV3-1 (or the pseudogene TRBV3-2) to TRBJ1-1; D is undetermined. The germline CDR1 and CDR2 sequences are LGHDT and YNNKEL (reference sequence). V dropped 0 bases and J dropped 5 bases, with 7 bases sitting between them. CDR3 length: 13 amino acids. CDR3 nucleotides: TGTGCCAGCAGCCAAGATCGAGGGACTGAAGCTTTCTTT. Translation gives CASSQDRGTEAFF.

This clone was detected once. The chain's CDR3 is CASSRRQVTEAFF. CDR3 sequence (DNA): TGTGCCAGCAGTCGGAGACAGGTCACTGAAGCTTTCTTT. The chain joins TRBV27 to TRBJ1-1; possibly TRBD1 for D (6 bases). Germline V gene lookup returns CDR1 MNHEY and CDR2 SMNVEV (reference sequence). The CDR3 runs 13 residues. V lost 5 bases and J 4 bases, leaving 11 bases between the germline ends.

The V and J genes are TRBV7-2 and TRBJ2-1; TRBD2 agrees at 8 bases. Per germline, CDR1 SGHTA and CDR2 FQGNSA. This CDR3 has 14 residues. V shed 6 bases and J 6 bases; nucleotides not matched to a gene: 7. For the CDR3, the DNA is TGTGCCAGCAGAATGGGACTAGTTCTCAATGAGCAGTTCTTC. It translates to CASRMGLVLNEQFF.

The CDR3 is CASTNGGVYGYTF. The CDR3 coding sequence is TGTGCCAGCACTAACGGAGGGGTCTATGGCTACACCTTC. The chain carries TRBV6-5 and TRBJ1-2; TRBD1 is a possible D gene (5 bases). CDR3 length equals 13 residues. Trimming shortened V by 7 bases and J by 4 bases, and 13 bases separated the two germline ends. The germline CDR1 and CDR2 sequences are MNHEY and SVGAGI.

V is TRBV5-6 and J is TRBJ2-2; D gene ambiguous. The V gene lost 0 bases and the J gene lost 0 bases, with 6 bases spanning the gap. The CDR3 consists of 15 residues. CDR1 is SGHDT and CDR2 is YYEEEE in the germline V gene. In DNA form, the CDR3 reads TGTGCCAGCAGCTTGGGGCGGCCGAACACCGGGGAGCTGTTTTTT. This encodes CASSLGRPNTGELFF.

In DNA, the CDR3 is TGTGCCAGCAGGAGGGAGGGCCTCTCTGAGCAGTTCTTC. The encoded protein is CASRREGLSEQFF. This rearrangement joins TRBV2 to TRBJ2-1; 7 nucleotides align to TRBD2. Losses at the gene ends were 6 bases for V and 9 bases for J; bases not matched to a gene: 8. The CDR3 covers 13 residues. The V gene's germline CDR1 is SNHLY and CDR2 FYNNEI. The full variable domain, completed using reference TRBV2 and TRBJ2-1, is EPEVTQTPSHQVTQMGQEVILRCVPISNHLYFYWYRQILGQKVEFLVSFYNNEISEKSEIFDDQFSVERPDGSNFTLKIRSTKLEDSAMYFCASRREGLSEQFFGPGTRLTVL.

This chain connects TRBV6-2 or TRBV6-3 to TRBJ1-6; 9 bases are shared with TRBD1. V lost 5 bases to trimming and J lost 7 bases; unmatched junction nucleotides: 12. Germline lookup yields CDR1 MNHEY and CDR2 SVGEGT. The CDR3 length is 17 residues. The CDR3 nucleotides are TGTGCCAGCAGTGACCGAGGGACAGGGCCTGGGAATTCACCCCTCCACTTT. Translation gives CASSDRGTGPGNSPLHF.

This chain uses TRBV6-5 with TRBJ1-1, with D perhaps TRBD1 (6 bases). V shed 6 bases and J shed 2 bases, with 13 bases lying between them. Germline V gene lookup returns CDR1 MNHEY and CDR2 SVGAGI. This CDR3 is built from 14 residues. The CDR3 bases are TGTGCCAGCAGCCAGACAGGAGGTAACACTGAAGCTTTCTTT. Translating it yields CASSQTGGNTEAFF.

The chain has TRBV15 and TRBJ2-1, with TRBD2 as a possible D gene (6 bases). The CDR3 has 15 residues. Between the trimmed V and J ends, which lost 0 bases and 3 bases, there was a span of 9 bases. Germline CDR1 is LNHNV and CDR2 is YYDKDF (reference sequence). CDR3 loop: CATSRDPTSYNEQFF. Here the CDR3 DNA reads TGTGCCACCAGCAGAGATCCGACTAGCTACAATGAGCAGTTCTTC.

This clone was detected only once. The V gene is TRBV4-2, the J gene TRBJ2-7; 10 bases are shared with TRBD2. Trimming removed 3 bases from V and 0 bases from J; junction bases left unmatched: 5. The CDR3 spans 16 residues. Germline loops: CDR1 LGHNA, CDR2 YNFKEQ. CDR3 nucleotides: TGTGCCAGCAGCCACACCGGGACTAGCGTCTCCTACGAGCAGTACTTC. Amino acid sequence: CASSHTGTSVSYEQYF.

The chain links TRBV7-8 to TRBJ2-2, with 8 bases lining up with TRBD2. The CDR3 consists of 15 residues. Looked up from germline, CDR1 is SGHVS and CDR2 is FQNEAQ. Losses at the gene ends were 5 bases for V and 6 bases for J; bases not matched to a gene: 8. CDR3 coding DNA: TGTGCCAGCAGCCCCTTCGGGAGGGAGGCCGGGGAGCTGTTTTTT. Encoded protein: CASSPFGREAGELFF.